The clone carrying this T cell receptor beta chain was seen only a few times. Measured with immunoSEQ multiplex PCR; TCRdb has only the in-frame clones, and not every one. Counted here are about 160,000 clones, 70% to 85% occurring once; the ten biggest clones make up 6.5% to 8.5%. This specimen belongs to a study of blood T cell repertoires in COVID-19. V lost 5 bases to trimming and J lost 3 bases, with 11 bases between them. From germline, CDR1 is DFQATT and CDR2 SNEGSKA (reference sequence). The CDR3 consists of 13 residues. The rearrangement uses TRBV20-1 and TRBJ1-5; D may be TRBD1 (6 bases). The origin of this receptor is a middle-aged woman with COVID-19, enrolled during active disease. Sequencing was done on a sample of peripheral blood. The CDR3 region has the DNA TGCAGTGCTGGTGACAGGTTCAATCAGCCCCAGCATTTT. This gives the protein CSAGDRFNQPQHF.